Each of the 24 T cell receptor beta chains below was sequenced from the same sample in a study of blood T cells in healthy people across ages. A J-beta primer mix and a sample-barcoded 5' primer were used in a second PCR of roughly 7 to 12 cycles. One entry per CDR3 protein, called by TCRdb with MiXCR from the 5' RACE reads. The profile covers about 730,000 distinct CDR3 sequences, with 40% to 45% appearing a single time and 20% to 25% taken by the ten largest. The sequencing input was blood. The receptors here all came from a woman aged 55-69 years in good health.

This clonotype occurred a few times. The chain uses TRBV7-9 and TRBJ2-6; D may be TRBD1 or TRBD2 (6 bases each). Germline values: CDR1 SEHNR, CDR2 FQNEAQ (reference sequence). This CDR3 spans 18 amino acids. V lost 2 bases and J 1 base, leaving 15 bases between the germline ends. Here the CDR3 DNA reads TGTGCCAGCAGCTTACCCCGGGGGCCGTCATCTGGGGCCAACGTCCTGACTTTC. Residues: CASSLPRGPSSGANVLTF.

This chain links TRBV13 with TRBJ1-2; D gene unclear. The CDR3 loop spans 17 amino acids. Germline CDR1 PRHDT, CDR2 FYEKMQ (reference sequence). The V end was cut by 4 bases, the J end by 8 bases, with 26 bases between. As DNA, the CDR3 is TGTGCCAGCAGCTGGGTAAAGAGCATCCCCGGGAATGAAGGCTACACCTTC. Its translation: CASSWVKSIPGNEGYTF.

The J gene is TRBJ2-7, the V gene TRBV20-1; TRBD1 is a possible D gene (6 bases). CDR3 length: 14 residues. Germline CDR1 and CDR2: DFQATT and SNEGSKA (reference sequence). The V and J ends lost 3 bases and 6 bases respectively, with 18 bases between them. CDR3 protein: CSAREWTASSEQYF. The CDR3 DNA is TGCAGTGCTAGGGAGTGGACAGCCTCTTCCGAGCAGTACTTC.

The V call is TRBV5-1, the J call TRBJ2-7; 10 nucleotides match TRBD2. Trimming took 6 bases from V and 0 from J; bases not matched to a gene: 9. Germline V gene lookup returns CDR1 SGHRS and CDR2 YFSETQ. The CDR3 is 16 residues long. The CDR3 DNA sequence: TGCGCCAGCAACCCTAGCGGGAGCCTCAACTCCTACGAGCAGTACTTC. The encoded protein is CASNPSGSLNSYEQYF.

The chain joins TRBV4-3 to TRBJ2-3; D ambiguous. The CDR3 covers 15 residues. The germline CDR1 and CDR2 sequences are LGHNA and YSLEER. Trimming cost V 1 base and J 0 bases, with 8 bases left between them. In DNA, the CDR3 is TGCGCCAGCAGCCAAGGTCAGCCGAGCACAGATACGCAGTATTTT. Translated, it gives CASSQGQPSTDTQYF.

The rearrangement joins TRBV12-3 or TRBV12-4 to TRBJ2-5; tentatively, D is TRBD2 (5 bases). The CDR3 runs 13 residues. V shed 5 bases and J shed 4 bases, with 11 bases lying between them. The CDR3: CASSPTRSETQYF. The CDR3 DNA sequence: TGTGCCAGCAGTCCAACTAGGTCAGAGACCCAGTACTTC.

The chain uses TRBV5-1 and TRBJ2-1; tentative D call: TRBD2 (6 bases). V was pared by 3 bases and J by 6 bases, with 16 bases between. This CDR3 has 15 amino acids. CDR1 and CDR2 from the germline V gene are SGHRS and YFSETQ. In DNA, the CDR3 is TGCGCCAGCAGCTCGGGACTTGACACCCCCAATGAGCAGTTCTTC. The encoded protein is CASSSGLDTPNEQFF.

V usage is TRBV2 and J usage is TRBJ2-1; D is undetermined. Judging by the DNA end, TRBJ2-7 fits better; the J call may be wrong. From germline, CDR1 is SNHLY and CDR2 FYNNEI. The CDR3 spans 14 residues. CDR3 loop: CASSEDFAYNEQYF. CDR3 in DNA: TGTGCCAGCAGTGAAGACTTCGCCTACAATGAGCAGTACTTC.

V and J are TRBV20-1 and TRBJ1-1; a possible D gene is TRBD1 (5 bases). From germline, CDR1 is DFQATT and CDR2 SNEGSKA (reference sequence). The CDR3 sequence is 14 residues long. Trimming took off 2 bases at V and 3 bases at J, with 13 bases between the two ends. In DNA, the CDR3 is TGCAGTGCTAGACGTCAGGGCCTGGACACTGAAGCTTTCTTT. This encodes CSARRQGLDTEAFF.

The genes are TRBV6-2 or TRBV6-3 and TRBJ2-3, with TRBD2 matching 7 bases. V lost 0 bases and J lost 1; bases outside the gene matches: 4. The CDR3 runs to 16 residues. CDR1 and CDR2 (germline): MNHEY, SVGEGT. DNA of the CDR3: TGTGCCAGCAGTTACTCCCTAGCGGAGCGCACAGATACGCAGTATTTT. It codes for CASSYSLAERTDTQYF.

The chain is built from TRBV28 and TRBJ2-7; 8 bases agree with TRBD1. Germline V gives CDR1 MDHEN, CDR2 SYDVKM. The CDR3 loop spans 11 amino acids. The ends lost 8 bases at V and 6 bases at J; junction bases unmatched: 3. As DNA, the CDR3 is TGTGCCAGCCGGACAGGGCCCGAGCAGTACTTC. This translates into CASRTGPEQYF. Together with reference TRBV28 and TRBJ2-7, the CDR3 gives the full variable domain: DVKVTQSSRYLVKRTGEKVFLECVQDMDHENMFWYRQDPGLGLRLIYFSYDVKMKEKGDIPEGYSVSREKKERFSLILESASTNQTSMYLCASRTGPEQYFGPGTRLTVT.

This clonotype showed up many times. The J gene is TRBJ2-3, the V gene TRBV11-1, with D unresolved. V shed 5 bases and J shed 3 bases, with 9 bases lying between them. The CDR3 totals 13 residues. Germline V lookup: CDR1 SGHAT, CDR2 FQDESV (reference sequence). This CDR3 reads CASSLELTDTQYF. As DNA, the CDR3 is TGTGCCAGCAGCCTGGAGCTGACAGATACGCAGTATTTT.

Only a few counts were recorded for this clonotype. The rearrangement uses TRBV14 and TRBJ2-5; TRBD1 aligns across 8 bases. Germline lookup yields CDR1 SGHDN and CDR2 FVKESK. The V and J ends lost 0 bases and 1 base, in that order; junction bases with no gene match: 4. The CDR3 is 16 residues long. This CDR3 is CASSQDRGQGQETQYF. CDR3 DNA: TGTGCCAGCAGCCAAGATCGTGGACAGGGCCAAGAGACCCAGTACTTC.

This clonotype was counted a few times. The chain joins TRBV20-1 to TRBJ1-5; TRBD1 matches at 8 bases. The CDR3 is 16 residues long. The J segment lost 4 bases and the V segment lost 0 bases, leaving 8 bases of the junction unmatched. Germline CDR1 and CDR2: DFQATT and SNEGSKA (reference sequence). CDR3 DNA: TGCAGTGCTAGAGATCCCGGGACAGGAACTAATCAGCCCCAGCATTTT. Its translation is CSARDPGTGTNQPQHF.

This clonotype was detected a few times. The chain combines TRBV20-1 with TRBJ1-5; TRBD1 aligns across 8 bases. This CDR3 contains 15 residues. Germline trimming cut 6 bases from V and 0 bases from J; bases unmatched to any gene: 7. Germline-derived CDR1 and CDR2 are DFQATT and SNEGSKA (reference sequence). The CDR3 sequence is CSARQGRDSNQPQHF. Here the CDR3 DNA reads TGCAGTGCCAGACAGGGGCGGGATAGCAATCAGCCCCAGCATTTT.

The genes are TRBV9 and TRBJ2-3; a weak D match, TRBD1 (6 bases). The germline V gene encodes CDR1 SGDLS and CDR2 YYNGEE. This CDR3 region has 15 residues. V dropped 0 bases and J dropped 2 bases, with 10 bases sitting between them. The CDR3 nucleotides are TGTGCCAGCAGCGTAGTCGGACAGAACACAGATACGCAGTATTTT. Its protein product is CASSVVGQNTDTQYF.

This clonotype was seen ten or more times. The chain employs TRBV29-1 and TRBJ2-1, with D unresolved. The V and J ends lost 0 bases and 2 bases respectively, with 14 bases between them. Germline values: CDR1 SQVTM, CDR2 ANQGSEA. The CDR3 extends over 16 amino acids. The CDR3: CSVEDIEFAPYNEQFF. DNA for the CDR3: TGCAGCGTTGAAGATATCGAGTTCGCCCCCTACAATGAGCAGTTCTTC.

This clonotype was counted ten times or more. The CDR3 DNA reads TGTGCCACCAGTGATTCTCTCGGGAGGGGAGATACGCAGTATTTT. Its translation: CATSDSLGRGDTQYF. The rearrangement links TRBV24-1 to TRBJ2-3; 8 bases align to TRBD2. The CDR3 is 15 amino acids. The germline V gene has CDR1 KGHDR and CDR2 SFDVKD. V shed 2 bases and J 5 bases; nucleotides not matched to a gene: 5.

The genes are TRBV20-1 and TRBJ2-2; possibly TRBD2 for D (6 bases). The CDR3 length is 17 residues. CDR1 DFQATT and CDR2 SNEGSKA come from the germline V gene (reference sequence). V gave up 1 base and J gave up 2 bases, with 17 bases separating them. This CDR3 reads CSARVAGRGLNTGELFF. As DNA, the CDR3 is TGCAGTGCTAGAGTCGCCGGGCGGGGCTTAAACACCGGGGAGCTGTTTTTT.

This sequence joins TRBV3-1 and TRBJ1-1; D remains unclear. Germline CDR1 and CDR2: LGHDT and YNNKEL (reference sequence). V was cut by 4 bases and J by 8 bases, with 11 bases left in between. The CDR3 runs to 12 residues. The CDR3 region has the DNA TGTGCCAGCAGCCCACTACTGGGGGAAGCTTTCTTT. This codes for CASSPLLGEAFF.

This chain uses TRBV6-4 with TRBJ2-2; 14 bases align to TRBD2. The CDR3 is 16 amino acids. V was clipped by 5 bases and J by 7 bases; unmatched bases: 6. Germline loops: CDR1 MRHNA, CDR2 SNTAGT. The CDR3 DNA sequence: TGTGCCAGCAGTCCGGGACTAGCGGGAGAGAACGGGGAGCTGTTTTTT. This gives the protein CASSPGLAGENGELFF.

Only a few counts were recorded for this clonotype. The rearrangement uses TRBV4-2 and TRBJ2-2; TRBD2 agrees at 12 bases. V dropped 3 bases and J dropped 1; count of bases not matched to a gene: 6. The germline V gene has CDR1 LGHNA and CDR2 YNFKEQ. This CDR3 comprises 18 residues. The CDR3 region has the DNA TGTGCCAGCAGCCAGCGGACTAGCGGGGCCCAGAACACCGGGGAGCTGTTTTTT. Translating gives CASSQRTSGAQNTGELFF.

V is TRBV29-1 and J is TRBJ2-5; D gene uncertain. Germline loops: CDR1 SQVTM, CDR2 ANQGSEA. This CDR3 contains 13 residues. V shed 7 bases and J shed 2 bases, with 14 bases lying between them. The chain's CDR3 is CSGRKTLQETQYF. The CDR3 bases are TGCAGCGGGCGGAAAACGCTTCAAGAGACCCAGTACTTC. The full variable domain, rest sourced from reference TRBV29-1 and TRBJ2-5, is SAVISQKPSRDICQRGTSLTIQCQVDSQVTMMFWYRQQPGQSLTLIATANQGSEATYESGFVIDKFPISRPNLTFSTLTVSNMSPEDSSIYLCSGRKTLQETQYFGPGTRLLVL.

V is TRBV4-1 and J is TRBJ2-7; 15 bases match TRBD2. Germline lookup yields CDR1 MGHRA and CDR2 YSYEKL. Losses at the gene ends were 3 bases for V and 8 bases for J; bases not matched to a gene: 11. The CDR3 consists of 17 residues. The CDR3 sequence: CASSHNFGTSGRKQQYF. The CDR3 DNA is TGCGCCAGCAGCCACAACTTTGGGACTAGCGGGAGGAAACAGCAGTACTTC.